Each of the 10 T cell receptor beta chains below was sequenced from the same sample in a study of T cell changes during pregnancy in multiple sclerosis. TCRdb's copy holds only in-frame clones and misses some; the assay was immunoSEQ multiplex PCR. The top ten hold 2.2% of the sample, which has 50,000 to 60,000 clones, over 75% seen once. The material sequenced was peripheral blood, taken in the first trimester of pregnancy. These receptor sequences come from a female donor in good health, enrolled as a control in a pregnancy study.

V usage is TRBV16 and J usage is TRBJ2-1; 8 bases map to TRBD1. CDR1 KGHSY and CDR2 FQNENV come from the germline V gene. This CDR3 is 13 amino acids long. After removal of 2 bases from V and 8 bases from J, the junction contained 2 bases not matched to a gene. The CDR3 sequence: CASSQDRGDEQFF. In DNA form, the CDR3 reads TGTGCCAGCAGCCAAGACAGGGGCGATGAGCAGTTCTTC.

On this clone: One end of the junction varies from germline; a read error may be responsible. The chain employs TRBV10-3 and TRBJ1-4; a possible D gene is TRBD1 (5 bases). The CDR3 spans 8 residues. Germline loops: CDR1 ENHRY, CDR2 SYGVKD. The CDR3 bases are TGTGCCATCATGAAAGGGGTTTTT. Protein sequence: CAIMKGVF.

The chain has TRBV6-4 and TRBJ2-3; 7 bases are a match to TRBD1. The CDR3 sequence is 15 residues long. The germline V gene has CDR1 MRHNA and CDR2 SNTAGT. Germline trimming cut 2 bases from V and 2 bases from J; bases unmatched to any gene: 4. CDR3 loop: CASSDAGTATDTQYF. The CDR3 bases are TGTGCCAGCAGTGACGCCGGGACAGCCACAGATACGCAGTATTTT.

This clone was found a few times. The rearrangement joins TRBV27 to TRBJ1-2; D is unclear. Germline-derived CDR1 and CDR2 are MNHEY and SMNVEV (reference sequence). V was clipped by 5 bases and J by 4 bases, with 11 bases between them. This CDR3 has 13 amino acids. CDR3 nucleotides: TGTGCCAGCAGTCCTGAGGGCAGCTATGGCTACACCTTC. It translates to CASSPEGSYGYTF.

This rearrangement joins TRBV19 to TRBJ2-2; D possibly corresponds to TRBD1 (6 bases). V lost 6 bases and J lost 5, with 16 bases in between. Germline V gives CDR1 LNHDA, CDR2 SQIVND (reference sequence). The CDR3 is 15 residues long. For the CDR3, the DNA is TGTGCCAGTAGAGCGGACAGATCTACAACCGGGGAGCTGTTTTTT. The encoded protein is CASRADRSTTGELFF.

This chain links TRBV7-2 with TRBJ2-7, with TRBD2 matching over 11 bases. Germline values: CDR1 SGHTA, CDR2 FQGNSA. Unmatched junction bases numbered 10, after V lost 0 bases and J lost 3 bases. The CDR3 sequence is 18 residues long. In DNA form, the CDR3 reads TGTGCCAGCAGCTTAGCGGTCCTAGCGGGAGGCCTAGGCTACGAGCAGTACTTC. Its protein product is CASSLAVLAGGLGYEQYF.

This chain connects TRBV2 to TRBJ2-1; 8 bases are shared with TRBD2. V was pared by 6 bases and J by 2 bases, with 3 bases of the junction left unmatched. This CDR3 has 14 residues. Germline V CDR1 and CDR2: SNHLY, FYNNEI. As DNA, the CDR3 is TGTGCCAGCAGCGAGACTAGCGCCTACAATGAGCAGTTCTTC. It is translated as CASSETSAYNEQFF.

To note about this clone: One junction end disagrees with the germline gene, perhaps due to a read error. The chain uses TRBV7-7 and TRBJ2-5; no definite D call. Per the germline V gene, CDR1 is SSHAT and CDR2 is FNYEAQ (reference sequence). This CDR3 is 13 amino acids long. The CDR3 DNA is TGTGCTAGCAGCCCTCTTTCCCAAGAGACCCAGTACTTC. This codes for CASSPLSQETQYF.

The chain couples TRBV7-9 to TRBJ2-1, with TRBD1 matching over 7 bases. The CDR3 covers 15 residues. The V gene end was trimmed by 1 base and the J gene end by 4 bases; junction bases not matched to a gene: 4. CDR1 is SEHNR, CDR2 FQNEAQ, per germline (reference sequence). For the CDR3, the DNA is TGTGCCAGCAGCTTAGGACAGGGATCTTACAATGAGCAGTTCTTC. It yields the protein CASSLGQGSYNEQFF.

The chain uses TRBV28 and TRBJ2-2, with D perhaps matching TRBD2 (7 bases). Germline lookup yields CDR1 MDHEN and CDR2 SYDVKM. This CDR3 contains 18 residues. The V and J ends lost 3 bases and 1 base respectively, with 18 bases between them. The chain's CDR3 is CASSLRAGRGVNTGELFF. CDR3 sequence (DNA): TGTGCCAGCAGTTTGAGGGCAGGGAGGGGGGTGAACACCGGGGAGCTGTTTTTT. Full variable domain (outside the CDR3, taken from reference TRBV28 and TRBJ2-2): DVKVTQSSRYLVKRTGEKVFLECVQDMDHENMFWYRQDPGLGLRLIYFSYDVKMKEKGDIPEGYSVSREKKERFSLILESASTNQTSMYLCASSLRAGRGVNTGELFFGEGSRLTVL.